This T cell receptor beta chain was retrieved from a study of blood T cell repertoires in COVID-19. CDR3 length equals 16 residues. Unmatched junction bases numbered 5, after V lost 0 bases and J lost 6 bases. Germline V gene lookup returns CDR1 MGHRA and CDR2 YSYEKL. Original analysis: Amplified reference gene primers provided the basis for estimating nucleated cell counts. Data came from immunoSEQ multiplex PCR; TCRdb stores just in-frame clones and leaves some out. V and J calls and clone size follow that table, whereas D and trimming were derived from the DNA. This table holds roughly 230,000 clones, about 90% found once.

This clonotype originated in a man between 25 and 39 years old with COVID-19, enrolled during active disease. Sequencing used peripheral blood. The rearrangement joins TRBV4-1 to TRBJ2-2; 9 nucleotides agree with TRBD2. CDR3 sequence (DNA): TGCGCCAGCAGCCAAGATGGCGGGGGGGCCCCCGGGGAGCTGTTTTTT. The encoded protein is CASSQDGGGAPGELFF.